Sequencing of this T cell receptor beta chain was carried out in a study of blood T cell repertoires in COVID-19. Turning to the study itself: In each case, the material was cDNA or gDNA derived from T cells, B-cell-depleted T cells, or PBMCs.

Participants, roughly 18 to 90 years old, spanned around 25 US areas. Clinical history as reported by participants underpinned cohort assignment. Under the authors' procedure: Researchers report that nucleated cell counts were estimated from reference gene primer amplification. Assay: immunoSEQ multiplex PCR; the TCRdb copy retains only in-frame clones and omits some. Clone size and the V and J calls come from that table; the DNA yielded D and trimming. The sample contains about 230,000 clones, about 90% of which appear only once. Germline CDR1 LNHDA, CDR2 SQIVND (reference sequence). V lost 7 bases and J lost 4; bases outside the gene matches: 7. This CDR3 has 15 residues.

The specimen was PBMCs or T cells enriched from blood (not recorded which). This clonotype originated in a young woman with acute COVID-19. J is TRBJ2-6 and V is TRBV19; TRBD1 agrees at 7 bases. The CDR3, as DNA: TGTGCCAGTAAGGAGACAGGGACCGGGGCCAACGTCCTGACTTTC. Translating it yields CASKETGTGANVLTF.